These T cell receptor beta chains were read from a single sample in a study of sequential checkpoint blockade in melanoma. The repertoire was sequenced with immunoSEQ multiplex PCR; TCRdb's copy has only in-frame clones and lacks some. There are under 40,000 clones in the sample; roughly 90% occur only once, and over 20% lies in the top ten. Here the sequenced sample was CD8+ T cells sorted from blood (inferred from file names), taken from a patient given nivolumab and ipilimumab in sequence. The receptors come from a human donor with melanoma. The CDR3 runs from the conserved cysteine through the conserved F or W. The D gene is left open where the match is weak. The size entry is marked missing in some rows and otherwise reads once, few, many or a size class.

J | V | size | D | CDR3 | DNA
TRBJ2-7 | TRBV7-9 | NA | TRBD1 | CASSWTGIPYEQYF | TGTGCCAGCAGCTGGACAGGGATCCCCTACGAGCAGTACTTC
TRBJ2-7 | TRBV5-6 | NA | NA | CASSLVQNYEQYF | TGTGCCAGCAGCTTGGTGCAGAACTACGAGCAGTACTTC
TRBJ2-1 | TRBV6-6 | NA | TRBD2 | CASSYERGTYNEQFF | TGTGCCAGCAGTTACGAGCGGGGGACGTACAATGAGCAGTTCTTC
TRBJ2-7 | TRBV25-1 | once | TRBD1 | CAVRDRVYYEQYF | TGTGCCGTCCGGGACAGGGTATACTACGAGCAGTACTTC
TRBJ2-1 | TRBV6-5 | few | NA | CASGARDNNEQFF | TGTGCCAGCGGTGCCCGGGATAACAATGAGCAGTTCTTC
TRBJ2-2 | TRBV6-4 | NA | TRBD2 | CASSATSGHTGELFF | TGTGCCAGCAGTGCGACTAGCGGTCACACCGGGGAGCTGTTTTTT
TRBJ1-3 | TRBV7-2 | NA | TRBD1 | CASSLYRGSGNTIYF | TGTGCCAGCAGCTTATACAGGGGTTCAGGAAACACCATATATTTT
TRBJ2-6 | TRBV21-1 | once | NA | CASSKAKGAGANVLTF | TGTGCCAGCAGCAAAGCGAAGGGGGCTGGGGCCAACGTCCTGACTTTC
TRBJ1-1 | TRBV9 | NA | TRBD1 | CASSVSQGASTEAFF | TGTGCCAGCAGCGTCTCACAGGGGGCGAGCACTGAAGCTTTCTTT
TRBJ1-1 | TRBV5-1 | NA | NA | CASSFQGASEAFF | TGCGCCAGCAGCTTTCAAGGGGCCTCTGAAGCTTTCTTT
TRBJ1-2 | TRBV30 | NA | NA | CAWSVGLGYGYTF | TGTGCCTGGAGTGTGGGGCTGGGCTATGGCTACACCTTC
TRBJ2-7 | TRBV7-2 | NA | NA | CASSLVAGNSYEQYF | TGTGCCAGCAGCTTAGTTGCAGGGAACTCCTACGAGCAGTACTTC
TRBJ2-7 | TRBV27 | NA | NA | CASSQPADSYEQYF | TGTGCCAGCAGCCAACCGGCGGATTCCTACGAGCAGTACTTC
TRBJ1-6 | TRBV4-1 | NA | NA | CASSPDRTDSPLHF | TGCGCCAGCAGCCCCGACAGGACGGATTCACCCCTCCACTTT
TRBJ2-5 | TRBV28 | NA | TRBD2 | CASSLERAGKETQYF | TGTGCCAGCAGTTTAGAGAGAGCGGGAAAGGAGACCCAGTACTTC
TRBJ2-3 | TRBV9 | NA | NA | CASSVGQKFGDTQYF | TGTGCCAGCAGCGTAGGTCAAAAATTCGGAGATACGCAGTATTTT
TRBJ2-2 | TRBV27 | NA | NA | CASRVGGSTGELFF | TGTGCCAGCAGGGTCGGCGGATCCACCGGGGAGCTGTTTTTT
TRBJ2-2 | TRBV5-6 | NA | TRBD2 | CASSSLTSGGNTGELFF | TGTGCCAGCAGCTCTTTAACTAGCGGGGGGAACACCGGGGAGCTGTTTTTT
TRBJ2-3 | TRBV27 | NA | TRBD2 | CASSLFAGVSPDTQYF | TGTGCCAGCAGTTTATTTGCGGGGGTTTCCCCAGATACGCAGTATTTT
TRBJ2-2 | TRBV28 | NA | TRBD2 | CASKNKGGRELFF | TGTGCCAGCAAAAATAAGGGAGGGCGCGAGCTGTTTTTT
TRBJ2-7 | TRBV7-2 | once | NA | CASSPIGQGGYEQYF | TGTGCCAGCAGCCCCATTGGCCAGGGGGGCTACGAGCAGTACTTC
TRBJ2-3 | TRBV28 | NA | TRBD2 | CASSLTAGEGTDTQYF | TGTGCCAGCAGTTTAACGGCGGGAGAGGGCACAGATACGCAGTATTTT
TRBJ1-5 | TRBV6-5 | many | NA | CASSSSWRVVTQHF | TGTGCCAGCAGTTCATCCTGGCGGGTCGTGACCCAGCATTTT
TRBJ1-2 | TRBV7-2 | NA | NA | CASSPQGGRRGYGYTF | TGTGCCAGCAGCCCCCAAGGTGGCCGGCGGGGGTATGGCTACACCTTC
TRBJ2-7 | TRBV14 | few | NA | CASSQVTGSGYEQYF | TGTGCCAGCAGCCAAGTCACAGGGTCGGGCTACGAGCAGTACTTC
TRBJ1-1 | TRBV29-1 | NA | NA | CSVEVRQTPEAFF | TGCAGCGTTGAAGTCCGACAGACCCCTGAAGCTTTCTTT
TRBJ2-7 | TRBV27 | NA | NA | CASSFGPPPSEQYF | TGTGCCAGCAGTTTCGGTCCCCCTCCCTCCGAGCAGTACTTC
TRBJ2-6 | TRBV9 | NA | TRBD2 | CASSVGGGFGANVLTF | TGTGCCAGCAGCGTCGGCGGGGGATTTGGGGCCAACGTCCTGACTTTC